The 3 T cell receptor beta chains below were found in one sample sequenced in a study of T cells in women clearing cervical HPV infection. Assay: immunoSEQ multiplex PCR; the TCRdb copy retains only in-frame clones and omits some. Its clone listing holds some 21,000 clones. The sample taken for sequencing was blood buffy coat. The receptors were sampled from a woman aged 18-70 years with a cervical HPV16 infection that either progressed to CIN3+ or cleared (not recorded which).

A word on this clone: With the read ending 3 residues before the CDR3 end, the germline J gene is used to fill in that end. The chain uses TRBV7-6 and TRBJ2-7; 9 bases are shared with TRBD2. This CDR3 comprises 14 residues. In germline, CDR1 is SGHVS, CDR2 FNYEAQ. Trimming took 5 bases from V and 0 from J; bases not matched to a gene: 2. The CDR3 is CASSPSGVSYEQYF. The CDR3 bases that were read are TGTGCCAGCAGCCCTAGCGGGGTCTCCTACGAG.

As to this clone: The observed sequence ends 3 residues before the CDR3 terminus, with the missing tail filled in from the germline J gene. V and J are TRBV20-1 and TRBJ2-3; TRBD2 might be the D (6 bases). This CDR3 is built from 16 residues. Germline CDR1 and CDR2: DFQATT and SNEGSKA (reference sequence). The germline V and J ends were trimmed by 2 bases and 5 bases, with 20 bases remaining between them. This CDR3 reads CSARNPVAVDVDTQYF. CDR3 bases read: TGCAGTGCTAGAAACCCCGTAGCGGTGGACGTAGATACG.

CDR3 loop: CASSFATGVHEQYF. The sequenced part of the CDR3 DNA is TGTGCCAGCAGCTTCGCGACAGGGGTACACGAG. V gene TRBV5-4 combines with J gene TRBJ2-7; 8 bases are shared with TRBD1. Sequencing ends 3 residues short of the CDR3 end; the germline J gene provides the rest. The junction had 6 bases not matched to a gene; V was cut back by 2 bases and J by 5 bases. The CDR3 is 14 amino acids. The germline CDR1 and CDR2 sequences are SGHNT and YYREEE (reference sequence).